This T cell receptor (beta chain) was retrieved from a study of chemoradiotherapy in HPV16-positive cancers. Study-wide background: A couple of HPV16-positive patients' cells yielded candidate HPV-specific clones and common motifs.

Broader study findings: Better recurrence-free survival went with HPV-responsive T-cell expansion in HPV16-positive patients. Non-HPV-specific T cells did not expand in tumors during treatment, whereas candidate HPV-specific clones and E7-related motifs did.

Over chemoradiotherapy, repertoires were sampled more than once. On this clone: Its cognate antigen is unknown.

TCRdb keeps only in-frame clones here, not all; method: immunoSEQ multiplex PCR. The sample holds around 6,000 clones, approximately 90% seen once. The clonotype was recovered from a human donor with HPV-associated anogenital cancer. Source: tumor tissue, taken from a patient who underwent chemoradiotherapy.

This chain's CDR3 is CASSVGVTENYGYTF. The CDR3 nucleotides are TGCGCCAGCAGCGTCGGCGTCACAGAGAACTATGGCTACACCTTC. J is TRBJ1-2 and V is TRBV10-2; no clear D. This CDR3 has 15 amino acids. The V and J ends lost 6 bases and 2 bases respectively, with 16 bases between them. Germline loops: CDR1 WSHSY, CDR2 SAAADI.